Presented here are 8 T cell receptor beta chains from one specimen sequenced in a study of OX40 agonist ivuxolimab in advanced cancers. TCRdb keeps only in-frame clones here, not all; method: immunoSEQ multiplex PCR. Among 25,000 to 35,000 clones listed, 65% to 90% were seen once. The material was CD4+ or CD8+ T cells sorted from blood, obtained in a trial of the OX40 agonist ivuxolimab. Receptor source: an adult with an advanced solid tumor such as melanoma, head and neck, liver or kidney cancer.

V usage is TRBV6-4 and J usage is TRBJ2-3; perhaps TRBD2 as D (6 bases). CDR3 length equals 16 residues. V shed 11 bases and J shed 4 bases, with 25 bases lying between them. CDR1 and CDR2 from the germline V gene are MRHNA and SNTAGT. This CDR3 is CASPAGEALRADTQYF. The CDR3 DNA reads TGTGCCTCCCCGGCTGGGGAGGCTCTGAGGGCAGATACGCAGTATTTT.

The chain carries TRBV6-5 and TRBJ2-5; D is ambiguous. CDR3 size: 14 residues. V was clipped by 6 bases and J by 1 base, with 12 bases between them. CDR1 is MNHEY and CDR2 is SVGAGI in the germline V gene. DNA of the CDR3: TGTGCCAGCAGCTACGATGGGTTCCAAGAGACCCAGTACTTC. Translating it yields CASSYDGFQETQYF.

The chain has TRBV11-2 and TRBJ2-7; D is ambiguous. Per germline, CDR1 SGHAT and CDR2 FQNNGV. Trimming removed 5 bases from V and 1 base from J, with 6 bases in between. CDR3 length: 12 residues. CDR3 region: CASSPDSYEQYF. In DNA, the CDR3 is TGTGCCAGCAGCCCAGATTCCTACGAGCAGTACTTC.

The chain carries TRBV5-6 and TRBJ2-4; D is perhaps TRBD1 or TRBD2 (5 bases each). Germline CDR1 reads SGHDT; CDR2 reads YYEEEE. CDR3 size: 16 residues. The V end lost 10 bases, the J end lost 1 base, and 21 bases lay between the germline ends. The CDR3 loop reads CAGSTWDLGAKNIQYF. CDR3 in DNA: TGTGCCGGATCAACCTGGGACCTGGGGGCCAAAAACATTCAGTACTTC.

This clone appeared once. One end of the junction fails to match germline, which may point to a read error. The chain uses TRBV27 and TRBJ1-2; D unclear. The germline gives CDR1 MNHEY, CDR2 SMNVEV (reference sequence). This CDR3 has 16 amino acids. CDR3 in DNA: TGTGCCAGCAGTCTATCCCTCGGAGGAGCTAACTATGGCTACACCTTC. It codes for CASSLSLGGANYGYTF.

This chain joins TRBV11-2 and TRBJ2-7; TRBD2 is a possible D gene (6 bases). The CDR3 has 15 amino acids. Germline CDR1 and CDR2: SGHAT and FQNNGV. The germline V and J ends were trimmed by 4 bases and 4 bases, with 17 bases remaining between them. This CDR3 reads CASSSHSGLLYEQYF. DNA for the CDR3: TGTGCCAGCAGCTCACATTCGGGACTCCTATACGAGCAGTACTTC.

The chain has TRBV27 and TRBJ2-3; D is unclear. V was pared by 6 bases and J by 1 base, with 11 bases between. The germline V gene has CDR1 MNHEY and CDR2 SMNVEV (reference sequence). This CDR3 contains 14 residues. The CDR3 DNA reads as TGTGCCAGCAGAAGAGGTGTTGGCACAGATACGCAGTATTTT. This translates into CASRRGVGTDTQYF.

This chain links TRBV28 with TRBJ2-5; 12 nucleotides line up with TRBD1. The trim removed 2 bases at V and 1 base at J, leaving 2 bases unmatched. The CDR3 is made up of 16 amino acids. CDR1 and CDR2 (germline): MDHEN, SYDVKM. CDR3 loop: CASSLRDRGPQETQYF. The CDR3, as DNA: TGTGCCAGCAGTTTACGGGACAGGGGGCCCCAAGAGACCCAGTACTTC.